This entry describes one T cell receptor (beta chain). Living in 25 or so US areas, the participants were between about 18 and 100 years of age. This entry belongs to a study of blood T cell repertoires in COVID-19. V was clipped by 4 bases and J by 0 bases; unmatched bases: 2. The CDR3 is 16 residues long. CDR1 and CDR2 from the germline V gene are LGHNA and YNFKEQ. The repertoire was sequenced with immunoSEQ multiplex PCR; TCRdb's copy has only in-frame clones and lacks some. The sample contains 400,000 to 450,000 clones, 80% to 90% of which appear only once. The sequence came from a man aged 25 to 40 who had recovered from COVID-19. The rearrangement links TRBV4-2 to TRBJ2-1; TRBD2 matches 11 bases. Sequenced input: PBMCs or T cells enriched from blood (not recorded which). Written as DNA, the CDR3 is TGTGCCAGCAGCCCGGGACTAGCGGACTCCTACAATGAGCAGTTCTTC. This gives the protein CASSPGLADSYNEQFF.